This T cell receptor (beta chain) was captured in a study of T cell repertoires in cytomegalovirus infection. Using its own MiXCR run on the reads, TCRdb lists one record per CDR3 protein. The sample shows a few hundred thousand distinct CDR3 sequences, nearly 35% of them seen only once. Per the germline V gene, CDR1 is LGHNA and CDR2 is YSLEER. V lost 0 bases to trimming and J lost 7 bases, with 12 bases between them. The CDR3 spans 15 residues. As regards this clonotype: Its matching antigen is unknown.

The V gene is TRBV4-3, the J gene TRBJ1-4; D not resolved. The sequencing here drew on cultured PBMCs, taken from culture after CMV antigen stimulation. This TCR was recovered from a human donor in good health (CMV status not recorded). Some clones in this sample may be carry-over from other donors' samples. CDR3 in DNA: TGCGCCAGCAGCCAAGACACCCACGCGCGTGAAAAACTGTTTTTT. It specifies CASSQDTHAREKLFF.